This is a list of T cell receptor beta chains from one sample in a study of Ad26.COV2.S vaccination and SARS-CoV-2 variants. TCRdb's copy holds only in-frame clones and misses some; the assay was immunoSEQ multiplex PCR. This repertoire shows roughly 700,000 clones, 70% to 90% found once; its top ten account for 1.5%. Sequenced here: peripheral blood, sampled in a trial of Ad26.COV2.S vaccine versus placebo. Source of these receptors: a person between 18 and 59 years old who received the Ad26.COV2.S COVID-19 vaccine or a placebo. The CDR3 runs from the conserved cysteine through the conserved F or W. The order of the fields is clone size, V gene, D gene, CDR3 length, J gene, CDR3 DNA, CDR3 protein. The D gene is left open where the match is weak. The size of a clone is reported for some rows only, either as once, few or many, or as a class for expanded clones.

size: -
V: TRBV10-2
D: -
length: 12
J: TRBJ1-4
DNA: TGCGCCAGCAGGAGGGAGGGAGAAAAACTGTTTTTT
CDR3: CASRREGEKLFF

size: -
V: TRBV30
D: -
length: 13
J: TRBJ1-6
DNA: TGTGCCTGGAGTGCACTCCCTGATTCACCCCTCCACTTT
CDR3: CAWSALPDSPLHF

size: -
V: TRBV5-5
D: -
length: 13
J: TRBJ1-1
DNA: TGTGCCAGCAGCTTGATCGGAAACACTGAAGCTTTCTTT
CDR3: CASSLIGNTEAFF

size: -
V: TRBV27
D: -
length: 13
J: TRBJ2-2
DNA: TGTGCCAGCAGTTTGGGGTCCACCGGGGAGCTGTTTTTT
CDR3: CASSLGSTGELFF

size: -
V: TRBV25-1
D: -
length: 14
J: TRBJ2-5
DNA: TGTGCCAGCAGTGAATCAGGCCTGGGGGAGACCCAGTACTTC
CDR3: CASSESGLGETQYF

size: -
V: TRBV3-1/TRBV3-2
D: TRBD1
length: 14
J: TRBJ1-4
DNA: TGTGCCAGCAGACCGACAGGGGCTAATGAAAAACTGTTTTTT
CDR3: CASRPTGANEKLFF

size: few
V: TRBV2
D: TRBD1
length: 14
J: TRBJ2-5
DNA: TGTGCCAGCAGCCACGGACAGGGGAGGGAGACCCAGTACTTC
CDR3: CASSHGQGRETQYF

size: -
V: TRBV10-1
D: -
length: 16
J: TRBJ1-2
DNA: TGCGCCAGCAGTGGGAGGTCCCCAGAGGGGCTCTATGGCTACACCTTC
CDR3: CASSGRSPEGLYGYTF

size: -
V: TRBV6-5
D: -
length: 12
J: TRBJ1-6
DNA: TGTGCCAGCGGTCAGGCCAATTCACCCCTCCACTTT
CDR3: CASGQANSPLHF

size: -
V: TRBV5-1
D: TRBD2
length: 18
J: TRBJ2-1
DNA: TGCGCCAGCAGCTCCCGGGGACTAGCGGGAGTGGGGGACAATGAGCAGTTCTTC
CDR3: CASSSRGLAGVGDNEQFF

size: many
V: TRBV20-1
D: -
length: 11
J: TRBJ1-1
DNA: TGCAGTGCTAGAGGGAACACTGAAGCTTTCTTT
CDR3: CSARGNTEAFF

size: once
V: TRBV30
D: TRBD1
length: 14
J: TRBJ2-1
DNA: TGTGCCTGGTCTCCGGGACAGGGGCTGGGAGAGCAGTTCTTC
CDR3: CAWSPGQGLGEQFF

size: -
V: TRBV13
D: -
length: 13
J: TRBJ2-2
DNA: TGTGCCAGCAGCTTAGCGGTCACCGGGGAGCTGTTTTTT
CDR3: CASSLAVTGELFF

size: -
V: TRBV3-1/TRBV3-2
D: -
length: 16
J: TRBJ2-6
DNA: TGTGCCAGCAGCCAAGATCGAGGCTCTGGGGCCAACGTCCTGACTTTC
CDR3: CASSQDRGSGANVLTF

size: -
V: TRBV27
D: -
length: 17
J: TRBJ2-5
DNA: TGTGCCAGCAGTTATGGGATCGGGGCGGGGGCTCAAGAGACCCAGTACTTC
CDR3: CASSYGIGAGAQETQYF